This T cell receptor (beta chain) came from a study of CD8 T cells in ankylosing spondylitis. General study points: What seemed typical of ankylosing spondylitis blood was a TCR beta motif built from about 8 highly homologous variants.

TCRdb re-analysed the 5' RACE reads in MiXCR, keeping a single row per CDR3 protein. This sample yields 350,000 to 450,000 distinct CDR3 sequences, of which 26% are seen a single time; about 1% belongs to the top ten. This clonotype was recorded a few times. Antigen: not known. The CDR3 contains 14 residues. The ends were cut back, 3 bases at V and 3 bases at J, with 11 bases in the middle. Germline values: CDR1 LGHDT, CDR2 YNNKEL (reference sequence). The chain joins TRBV3-1 to TRBJ2-5, with D possibly TRBD2 on 8 matching bases. Sequencing used blood, either unsorted or a sorted T cell fraction (not recorded which). The clonotype was recovered from a male donor with ankylosing spondylitis. CDR3: CASSHSGTEETQYF. CDR3 DNA: TGTGCCAGCAGCCATAGCGGGACAGAAGAGACCCAGTACTTC.